These T cell receptor beta chains were read from a single sample in a study of CXCR3-negative and CXCR3-positive naive CD8 T cells. TCRdb re-analyzed the 5' RACE reads; it lists each CDR3 protein once, without DNA. This sample lists about 120,000 distinct CDR3 sequences; its ten largest clones have roughly 0.62%. The sample comprised naive CXCR3+ CD8+ T cells from blood. Receptors originate from a human donor in good health. Some clones in this sample may be carry-over from other donors' samples. CDR3s include the opening cysteine and the closing phenylalanine or tryptophan.

j_call	v_call	cdr3_length	cdr3_aa
TRBJ2-7	TRBV20-1	15	CSARARGDLSYEQYF
TRBJ1-1	TRBV7-6	12	CASSSPGTEAFF
TRBJ1-1	TRBV20-1	14	CSARDLRGINEAFF
TRBJ1-5	TRBV9	17	CASSLSDRVGPNQPQHF
TRBJ1-1	TRBV9	16	CASSALVQGGNTEAFF
TRBJ2-1	TRBV30	14	CAWSARGAYNEQFF
TRBJ2-7	TRBV29-1	15	CSATMDVKNSYEQYF
TRBJ1-2	TRBV13	12	CASSYGTGGYTF
TRBJ2-3	TRBV5-5	17	CASSLNYPGIITDTQYF
TRBJ1-1	TRBV20-1	13	CSADRAMNTEAFF
TRBJ1-1	TRBV28	19	CASTQRGAFNTPSNTEAFF
TRBJ2-1	TRBV7-9	15	CASIPITHFYNEQFF
TRBJ2-1	TRBV14	12	CASSLQREGVFF
TRBJ2-1	TRBV15	15	CATSRDPVTEDEQFF
TRBJ1-5	TRBV6-6	16	CASSYDQNNPDQPQHF
TRBJ2-7	TRBV12-3/TRBV12-4	13	CASSFFVQAEQYF
TRBJ1-1	TRBV29-1	12	CTTTGMSSEAFF
TRBJ2-5	TRBV28	14	CASSIGLIEETQYF
TRBJ1-1	TRBV28	16	CASSLIVGDGVTEAFF
TRBJ2-1	TRBV9	15	CASSVAGRGEDEQFF
TRBJ1-1	TRBV28	12	CASSLFATEAFF
TRBJ2-7	TRBV4-3	15	CASSQQQGNFYEQYF
TRBJ1-1	TRBV25-1	13	CASMQGYAFGAFF
TRBJ2-2	TRBV12-3/TRBV12-4	15	CASSLSGTNTGELFF
TRBJ2-3	TRBV6-2/TRBV6-3	13	CASSFGIPDTQYF
TRBJ1-3	TRBV29-1	14	CSGSQDNSGNTIYF
TRBJ2-3	TRBV7-3	14	CASSFLGGTDTQYF
TRBJ1-1	TRBV29-1	12	CSVLEANTEAFF
TRBJ2-2	TRBV7-6	16	CASSLVSGRFPGELFF
TRBJ2-7	TRBV6-2/TRBV6-3	17	CASGTSAGTQLVGEQYF
TRBJ2-4	TRBV29-1	13	CSVDGGTGNIQYF
TRBJ2-1	TRBV5-6	11	CATAGGNEQFF
TRBJ2-3	TRBV12-3/TRBV12-4	15	CASSLPWTSADTQYF
TRBJ2-6	TRBV7-2	13	CASRLSGANVLTF
TRBJ2-2	TRBV19	15	CASSLQHPLTGELFF
TRBJ1-1	TRBV7-9	15	CASSPPIYRDTEAFF
TRBJ2-7	TRBV6-2/TRBV6-3	14	CASRPRQGTSEQYF
TRBJ1-5	TRBV6-4	12	CASSRISQPQHF
TRBJ1-1	TRBV18	16	CASSPGQIKSNTEAFF
TRBJ2-7	TRBV7-2	12	CASSAEADEQYF
TRBJ2-1	TRBV14	17	CASSQDPGTGIYNEQFF
TRBJ2-3	TRBV11-2	18	CASSPMYLAGGPTDTQYF
TRBJ2-1	TRBV12-3/TRBV12-4	14	CASSVDRGVNEQFF
TRBJ2-7	TRBV2	15	CASSPDSGQQYEQYF